Only a few counts were recorded for the clone carrying this T cell receptor beta chain. Its antigen is not known. The CDR3 is made up of 16 amino acids. J gave up 9 bases and V 4 bases, and 13 bases lay outside the gene matches. Germline V gives CDR1 SGHNT, CDR2 YYREEE (reference sequence). MiXCR, run by TCRdb on the reads, gives a single entry per CDR3 protein. The table lists fewer than 400,000 distinct CDR3 sequences, about a sixth of them singletons, with 8.5% to 10% in the top ten. This entry comes from a study of T cell repertoires in cytomegalovirus infection. Across the whole study: Public TCR beta signature analysis indicated the presence of both CMV infection and matching HLA type.

General study results and limits: Ex vivo, HLA-C-restricted CMV-specific TCR beta clonotypes prevailed over the rest of the response.

This clonotype was obtained from a human donor in good health (CMV status not recorded). Some clones in this sample may be carry-over from other donors' samples. Material: PBMCs. J is TRBJ2-1 and V is TRBV5-4; 10 positions match TRBD2. CDR3 DNA sequence: TGTGCCAGCAGCCTCCCGACTAGCGGGCGGATTGGTGAGCAGTTCTTC. Its protein is CASSLPTSGRIGEQFF.